The 2 T cell receptor beta chains in this list originate from one sample, sequenced in a study of blood T cells in healthy people across ages. Primers used in a second PCR of about 7 to 12 cycles were a sample-barcoded 5' primer and a J-beta primer mix. A single record per CDR3 protein comes from TCRdb applying MiXCR to the 5' RACE reads. The sample consists of approximately 780,000 distinct CDR3 sequences, about 26% of them appearing once. The same sample was also used in a study of T cells of mothers and their children.

Sample: blood. Receptor source: a boy younger than 18 in good health.

As to this clonotype: This could be a read error, since a much larger clone is one nucleotide away. The chain couples TRBV15 to TRBJ2-1; D remains ambiguous. Trimming removed 0 bases from V and 6 bases from J, with 6 bases in between. CDR1 is LNHNV, CDR2 YYDKDF, per germline (reference sequence). CDR3 length: 13 amino acids. CDR3 in amino acids: CATSRDVSNEQFF. DNA of the CDR3: TGTGCCACCAGCAGAGATGTTTCCAATGAGCAGTTCTTC.

This clonotype occurred a few times. The chain has TRBV20-1 and TRBJ2-5; no definite D call. TRBJ2-7 matches the DNA end more closely, so the J call is doubtful. The CDR3 length is 15 residues. Germline loops: CDR1 DFQATT, CDR2 SNEGSKA (reference sequence). The CDR3 sequence is CSARDPKRSSYEQYF. The DNA of the CDR3 is TGCAGTGCTAGAGATCCAAAAAGGAGCTCCTACGAGCAGTACTTC.